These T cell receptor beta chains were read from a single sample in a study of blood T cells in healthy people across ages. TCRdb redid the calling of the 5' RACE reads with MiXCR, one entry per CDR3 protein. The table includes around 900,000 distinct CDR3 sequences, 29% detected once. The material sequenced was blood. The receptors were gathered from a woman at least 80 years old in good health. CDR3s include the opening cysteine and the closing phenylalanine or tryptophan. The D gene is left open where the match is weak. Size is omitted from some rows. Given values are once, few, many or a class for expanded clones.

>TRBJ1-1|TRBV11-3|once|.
CASSGGPGPQNTEAFF
TGTGCCAGCAGCGGGGGCCCGGGACCGCAGAACACTGAAGCTTTCTTT
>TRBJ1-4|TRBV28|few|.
CASGRVLARRNEKLFF
TGTGCCAGCGGGCGGGTTTTAGCTAGGCGGAATGAAAAACTGTTTTTT
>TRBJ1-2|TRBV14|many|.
CASSSGRRVGYTF
TGTGCCAGCAGCTCCGGTCGGCGCGTTGGCTACACCTTC
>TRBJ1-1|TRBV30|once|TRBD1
CAWSGPGTGRTEAFF
TGTGCCTGGAGTGGACCCGGGACAGGTCGCACTGAAGCTTTCTTT
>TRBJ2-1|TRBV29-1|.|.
CSVERRQYNEQFF
TGCAGCGTTGAGAGGCGTCAGTACAATGAGCAGTTCTTC
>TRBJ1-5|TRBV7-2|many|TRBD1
CASSKSGQRNQPQHF
TGTGCCAGCAGCAAGTCGGGACAGCGCAATCAGCCCCAGCATTTT
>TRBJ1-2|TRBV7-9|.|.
CGSSLVDSNGGYTF
TGTGGCAGCAGCTTAGTAGACTCTAACGGGGGCTACACCTTC
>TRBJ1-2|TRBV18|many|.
CASSPIPSGSNYGYTF
TGTGCCAGCTCACCTATCCCCTCGGGATCCAACTATGGCTACACCTTC
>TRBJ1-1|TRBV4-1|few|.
CASSQVLQAMNTEAFF
TGCGCCAGCAGCCAAGTCTTACAGGCCATGAACACTGAAGCTTTCTTT
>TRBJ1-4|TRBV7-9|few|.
CASSQSGRGNEKLFF
TGTGCCAGCAGCCAGTCCGGGAGGGGAAATGAAAAACTGTTTTTT
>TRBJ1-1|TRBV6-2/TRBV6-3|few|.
CASSSQGFEAFF
TGTGCCAGCAGCTCACAAGGATTCGAAGCTTTCTTT
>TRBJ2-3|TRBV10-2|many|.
CASAQTDTQYF
TGCGCCAGCGCACAGACAGATACGCAGTATTTT
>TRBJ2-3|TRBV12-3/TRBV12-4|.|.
CASSPQAMSTDTQYF
TGTGCCAGCAGTCCCCAGGCAATGAGCACAGATACGCAGTATTTT
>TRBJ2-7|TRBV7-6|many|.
CASSLVQNSYEQYF
TGTGCCAGCAGCTTAGTACAGAACTCCTACGAGCAGTACTTC
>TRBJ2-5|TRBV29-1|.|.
CSVPLPGPWAETQYF
TGCAGCGTCCCCCTCCCGGGACCATGGGCAGAGACCCAGTACTTC
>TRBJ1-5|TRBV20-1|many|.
CSARDLAKTNQPQHF
TGCAGTGCTAGAGATCTGGCAAAAACCAATCAGCCCCAGCATTTT
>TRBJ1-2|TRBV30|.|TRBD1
CAWTKGARRGYTF
TGTGCCTGGACCAAGGGGGCCAGACGCGGCTACACCTTC